Listed below are T cell receptor beta chains from one sample, sequenced in a study of control samples from healthy donors and cancer patients. Using immunoSEQ multiplex PCR, the repertoire was profiled, and TCRdb retains in-frame clones only, with some absent. Of 150,000 or so clones listed, about 94% were seen once; the top ten hold roughly 8.4%. Sequencing was done on a sample of blood. The receptors stem from a woman in her thirties or forties in good health. Both conserved end residues are part of each CDR3. Fields, in order: J gene, clone size, D gene, V gene, CDR3 length, CDR3 protein, CDR3 DNA. The D gene is left open where the match is weak. The size entry is marked missing in some rows and otherwise reads once, few, many or a size class.

TRBJ1-4,-,-,TRBV5-6,14,CASSLVGNNEKLFF,TGTGCCAGCAGCTTGGTAGGGAATAATGAAAAACTGTTTTTT
TRBJ1-1,-,-,TRBV18,16,CASSPPSGARNTEAFF,TGTGCCAGCTCACCACCGTCGGGGGCCAGGAACACTGAAGCTTTCTTT
TRBJ2-3,once,TRBD1,TRBV19,14,CASSIVEGQGTQYF,TGTGCCAGTAGTATAGTCGAGGGACAGGGTACGCAGTATTTT
TRBJ1-6,once,-,TRBV9,12,CASRGQDSPLHF,TGTGCCAGCCGCGGGCAGGATTCACCCCTCCACTTT
TRBJ1-6,-,-,TRBV6-1,16,CASSEDPRAYNSPLHF,TGTGCCAGCAGTGAAGATCCCAGGGCCTATAATTCACCCCTCCACTTT
TRBJ2-1,-,-,TRBV6-5,15,CASTKRRGFVSLEFF,TGTGCCAGCACTAAACGCAGAGGTTTTGTGTCTTTGGAGTTCTTC
TRBJ1-5,-,-,TRBV7-2,14,CASSFGQSNQPQHF,TGTGCCAGCAGCTTTGGACAGTCCAATCAGCCCCAGCATTTT
TRBJ2-1,-,-,TRBV3-1/TRBV3-2,16,CASSPNRGGLYNEQFF,TGTGCCAGCAGTCCTAATAGGGGGGGCCTTTACAATGAGCAGTTCTTC
TRBJ2-1,-,-,TRBV4-1,14,CASSQDITLDEQFF,TGCGCCAGCAGCCAAGATATTACCTTGGATGAGCAGTTCTTC
TRBJ2-3,-,TRBD2,TRBV5-1,17,CASSLAQIAGEENTQYF,TGCGCCAGCAGCTTGGCCCAGATAGCGGGGGAGGAAAATACGCAGTATTTT
TRBJ1-1,-,-,TRBV6-5,15,CASSYGSGGGTEAFF,TGTGCCAGCAGTTACGGGAGTGGGGGAGGCACTGAAGCTTTCTTT
TRBJ1-6,-,-,TRBV2,14,CASSGDRIGSPLHF,TGTGCCAGCAGCGGTGACAGAATCGGATCACCCCTCCACTTT
TRBJ1-1,-,TRBD1,TRBV29-1,13,CSAGGTANTEAFF,TGCAGCGCTGGGGGGACAGCAAACACTGAAGCTTTCTTT
TRBJ2-2,-,-,TRBV2,15,CASSADGSNTGELFF,TGTGCCAGCAGTGCAGACGGATCGAACACCGGGGAGCTGTTTTTT
TRBJ2-5,-,TRBD1,TRBV4-2,15,CASSRDRDLWETQYF,TGTGCCAGCAGCCGGGACAGGGATTTATGGGAGACCCAGTACTTC
TRBJ1-5,-,-,TRBV14,13,CASSQGIRQPQHF,TGTGCCAGCAGCCAGGGCATCCGGCAGCCCCAGCATTTT
TRBJ2-3,-,-,TRBV6-8,15,CASSYSKAGTDTQYF,TGTGCCAGCAGTTACTCGAAAGCCGGCACAGATACGCAGTATTTT
TRBJ1-1,-,-,TRBV19,13,CASSITGYTEAFF,TGTGCCAGTAGTATAACAGGGTACACTGAAGCTTTCTTT
TRBJ1-6,-,-,TRBV25-1,14,CASSELNRDSPLHF,TGTGCCAGCAGTGAATTGAACCGAGATTCACCCCTCCACTTT
TRBJ2-5,-,-,TRBV27,14,CASSPGPDQQTQYF,TGTGCCAGCAGTCCCGGACCGGATCAGCAGACCCAGTACTTC
TRBJ2-6,-,-,TRBV6-5,16,CASSYWGISGANVLTF,TGTGCCAGCAGTTACTGGGGGATCTCTGGGGCCAACGTCCTGACTTTC
TRBJ2-1,-,-,TRBV9,15,CASSVEWRPYNEQFF,TGTGCCAGCAGCGTAGAGTGGCGACCTTACAATGAGCAGTTCTTC
TRBJ1-1,-,-,TRBV7-9,14,CASSLVVGNTEAFF,TGTGCCAGCAGCTTAGTTGTAGGGAACACTGAAGCTTTCTTT
TRBJ2-5,-,TRBD1,TRBV5-1,17,CASSFPPVAGGQETQYF,TGCGCCAGCAGCTTCCCTCCCGTGGCAGGGGGTCAAGAGACCCAGTACTTC
TRBJ2-7,-,TRBD2,TRBV6-5,14,CASSNLAGVYEQYF,TGTGCCAGCAGTAACCTAGCGGGAGTCTACGAGCAGTACTTC
TRBJ2-5,-,-,TRBV5-5,13,CASSVSSQETQYF,TGTGCCAGCAGTGTCTCTTCTCAAGAGACCCAGTACTTC
TRBJ2-2,-,TRBD2,TRBV30,16,CAWSRLAGGSTGELFF,TGTGCCTGGAGTCGGCTAGCGGGAGGATCCACCGGGGAGCTGTTTTTT
TRBJ2-1,-,TRBD1,TRBV24-1,16,CATSEPPGTGRDEQFF,TGTGCCACCAGTGAACCTCCCGGGACAGGGAGGGATGAGCAGTTCTTC
TRBJ2-7,-,-,TRBV4-1,16,CASSLGRWTGAYEQYF,TGCGCCAGCAGCCTCGGTAGGTGGACTGGTGCCTACGAGCAGTACTTC
TRBJ1-1,once,-,TRBV9,14,CASTPTGLNTEAFF,TGTGCCAGCACACCGACGGGGTTGAACACTGAAGCTTTCTTT
TRBJ2-5,-,TRBD1,TRBV19,15,CASSQGQGFRETQYF,TGTGCCAGTAGTCAGGGACAGGGGTTTCGAGAGACCCAGTACTTC
TRBJ1-2,-,-,TRBV12-3/TRBV12-4,13,CASSFQGWNGYTF,TGTGCCAGCAGTTTCCAGGGGTGGAATGGCTACACCTTC
TRBJ1-6,-,-,TRBV12-3/TRBV12-4,13,CASTGQGTSPLHF,TGTGCCAGTACAGGGCAGGGGACTTCACCCCTCCACTTT
TRBJ1-2,-,-,TRBV6-5,13,CASSYGLNYGYTF,TGTGCCAGCAGTTACGGTCTAAACTATGGCTACACCTTC
TRBJ1-2,-,-,TRBV19,15,CASSMGTDSFYGYTF,TGTGCCAGTAGTATGGGGACCGATTCTTTCTATGGCTACACCTTC
TRBJ1-2,-,-,TRBV5-1,15,CASSLGRGGNYGYTF,TGCGCCAGCAGCTTGGGACGGGGCGGGAACTATGGCTACACCTTC
TRBJ1-5,-,TRBD1,TRBV11-2,16,CASSSGTGKSNQPQHF,TGTGCCAGCAGCTCAGGGACAGGGAAAAGCAATCAGCCCCAGCATTTT
TRBJ1-5,once,-,TRBV6-6,14,CASKRDSGNQPQHF,TGTGCCAGCAAACGGGACTCCGGCAATCAGCCCCAGCATTTT